This paragraph covers one TCR beta chain sequence. Its target is not known. This sample was taken from a study of graft-versus-host responses after intestinal transplantation. Generated by immunoSEQ multiplex PCR, the TCRdb table keeps only in-frame clones and is missing some. The top ten hold 0.6% to 0.8% of the sample, which has around 99,000 clones, around 90% seen once. V was shortened by 0 bases and J by 3 bases, with 8 bases between the two germline ends. The CDR3 is made up of 14 amino acids. Germline assignment: CDR1 MNHNS and CDR2 SASEGT. This receptor was taken from a human donor who was the organ donor for an intestinal transplant. This chain joins TRBV6-1 and TRBJ1-2, with D possibly TRBD1 on 6 matching bases. The sample consisted of unstimulated CD4+ T cells sorted from spleen or lymph node cells, taken before transplant. The CDR3: CASSEANRDYGYTF. The CDR3 bases are TGTGCCAGCAGTGAAGCAAACAGGGACTATGGCTACACCTTC.